The sequence of this T cell receptor beta chain was determined in a study of blood T cell repertoires in COVID-19 (dated by TCRdb to 2019 to 2021). As for the study more broadly: Samples from collaborators originated in the United States, Italy and Spain and spanned both the acute and convalescent phases of COVID-19. The prospective study material was composed of cDNA or gDNA derived from T cells, B-cell-depleted T cells, or PBMCs. Subjects who had been exposed to COVID-19, were actively infected with it, or had recovered from it provided the deeply sampled blood TCRbeta repertoires that made up the dataset. The repertoires were released in a freely available public database intended as a resource for research on the immune response to SARS-CoV-2. Samples were obtained from the ongoing ImmuneRACE study (first 160 participants) and from 1,200 or so subjects provided by 6 global collaborators. Sample metadata almost always included a de-identified subject ID, COVID-19 status, age in years and sex. HLA class I and class II types, where available, came from metadata supplied by the sample provider rather than from assay-based typing. What the work shows at the level of the full study, not this receptor alone: Clinical and demographic metadata were provided uncurated, with the amount varying by source and participant.

From V the trimming removes 4 bases and from J it removes 0 bases, while the gene matches leave 13 bases of the junction unaccounted for. The germline V gene (reference sequence) sets CDR1 to LNHDA and CDR2 to SQIVND. CDR3 length: 19 amino acids, cysteine to phenylalanine. Only the CDR3 DNA is retained, 57 bases long and in frame from the first base. Collaborating institutions collected whole blood in K2EDTA tubes following their own protocols. For TCRbeta analysis, collaborators shipped samples as frozen whole blood, isolated PBMCs, or DNA extracted from either of those sample types. Concerning this clone: Its recognized antigen is unknown. Base qualities are not at hand, and no much larger clone is one base apart.

TCRbeta CDR3 regions were amplified from genomic DNA using the immunoSEQ Assay, a bias-controlled multiplex PCR. In the authors' own workflow: The number of nucleated cells in each sample was estimated by amplification of reference gene primers within the assay. To quantify the absolute abundance of each unique TCRbeta CDR3 rearrangement, sequence reads were collapsed and filtered. For each sample, productive Simpson clonality was calculated by taking the square root of Simpson's diversity index across productive rearrangements. The immuneACCESS repertoire file appears here via TCRdb, limited to in-frame rearrangements. These files lack a portion of the clones; in checked studies, under half of the deficit traces to unresolved V genes, and the cause of the others is not known. The V and J calls and clone size were taken over from that table, and D and trimming were inferred from the DNA. The sample profile shows about 210,000 clones; 70% to 90% of them were found once. The ten most abundant clones make up approximately 8% of the sample.

This receptor was obtained from a woman aged 50 to 65 with active or convalescent COVID-19. The sample was peripheral blood. The V and J segments used are TRBV19 and TRBJ2-2, and TRBD2 matches 8 of the central bases. The CDR3 has the sequence CASSTWGLTGGTNTGELFF. DNA sequence: TGTGCCAGTAGTACCTGGGGCCTTACGGGGGGGACGAACACCGGGGAGCTGTTTTTT. Beyond the CDR3, the reference TRBV19 and TRBJ2-2 genes provide the residues; the full variable domain reads: DGGITQSPKYLFRKEGQNVTLSCEQNLNHDAMYWYRQDPGQGLRLIYYSQIVNDFQKGDIAEGYSVSREKKESFPLTVTSAQKNPTAFYLCASSTWGLTGGTNTGELFFGEGSRLTVL.